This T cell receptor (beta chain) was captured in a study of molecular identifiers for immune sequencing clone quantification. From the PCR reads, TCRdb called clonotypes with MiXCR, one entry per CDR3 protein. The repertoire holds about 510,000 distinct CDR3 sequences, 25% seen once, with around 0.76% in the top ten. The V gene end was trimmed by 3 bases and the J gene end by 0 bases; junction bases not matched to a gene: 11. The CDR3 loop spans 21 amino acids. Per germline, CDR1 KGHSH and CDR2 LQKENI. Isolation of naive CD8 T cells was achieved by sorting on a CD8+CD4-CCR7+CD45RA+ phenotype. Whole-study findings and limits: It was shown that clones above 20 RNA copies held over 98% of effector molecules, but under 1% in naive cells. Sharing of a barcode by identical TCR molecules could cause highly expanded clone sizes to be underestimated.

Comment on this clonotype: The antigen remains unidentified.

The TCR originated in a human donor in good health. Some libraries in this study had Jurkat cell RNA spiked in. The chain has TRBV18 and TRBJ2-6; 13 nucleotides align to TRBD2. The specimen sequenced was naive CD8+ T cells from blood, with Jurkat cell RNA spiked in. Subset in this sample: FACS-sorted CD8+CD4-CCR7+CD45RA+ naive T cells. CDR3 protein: CASSPFPGLAGTSSGANVLTF. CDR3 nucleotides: TGTGCCAGCTCACCTTTTCCGGGACTAGCGGGGACGAGCTCTGGGGCCAACGTCCTGACTTTC.